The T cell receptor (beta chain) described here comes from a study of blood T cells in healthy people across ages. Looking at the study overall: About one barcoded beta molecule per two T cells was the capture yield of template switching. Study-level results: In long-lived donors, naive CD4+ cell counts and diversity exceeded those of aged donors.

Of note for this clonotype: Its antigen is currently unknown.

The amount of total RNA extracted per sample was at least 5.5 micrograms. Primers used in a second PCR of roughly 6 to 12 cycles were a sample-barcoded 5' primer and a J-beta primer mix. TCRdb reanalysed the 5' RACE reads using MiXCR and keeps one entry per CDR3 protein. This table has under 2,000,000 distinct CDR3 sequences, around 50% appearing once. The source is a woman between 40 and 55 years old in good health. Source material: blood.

The CDR3 bases are TGTGCCAGCAGTTTCCCCGGAGGGCGACAAGAGACCCAGTACTTC. Its translation: CASSFPGGRQETQYF. The chain uses TRBV6-2 or TRBV6-3 and TRBJ2-5, with D possibly matching TRBD2 (6 bases). V was clipped by 4 bases and J by 2 bases, with 14 bases between them. In germline, CDR1 is MNHEY, CDR2 SVGEGT. This CDR3 spans 15 amino acids.